This is a list of T cell receptor beta chains from one sample in a study of cytomegalovirus exposure and HLA in healthy donors. Sequencing was performed with immunoSEQ multiplex PCR; in TCRdb, only in-frame clones are kept and a portion is missing. Here the sample spans 150,000 to 200,000 clones, 80% to 90% being singletons. Material: PBMCs. These receptors were obtained from a man between 18 and 29 years old in good health and CMV-seropositive. Both conserved end residues are trimmed from each CDR3. The order of the fields is CDR3 length, J gene, clone size, V gene, CDR3 protein. Clone sizes are given selectively: once, few, many, or a class where the clone is expanded.

len: 18; j_gene: TRBJ2-2; abundance: once; v_gene: TRBV19; CDR3aa: ASSNGGGPLLFLGTGELF
len: 12; j_gene: TRBJ2-1; abundance: .; v_gene: TRBV5-1; CDR3aa: ASSLLNGEGEQF
len: 15; j_gene: TRBJ1-1; abundance: .; v_gene: TRBV6-1; CDR3aa: ASSGRDTVRGGTEAF
len: 13; j_gene: TRBJ1-6; abundance: .; v_gene: TRBV30; CDR3aa: AWSSWTEDNSPLH
len: 11; j_gene: TRBJ1-3; abundance: few; v_gene: TRBV4-1; CDR3aa: ASSQAGGNTIY
len: 13; j_gene: TRBJ2-1; abundance: .; v_gene: TRBV5-8; CDR3aa: ARQNRFPSYNEQF
len: 9; j_gene: TRBJ1-2; abundance: .; v_gene: TRBV29-1; CDR3aa: SVAGAGGYT
len: 12; j_gene: TRBJ1-6; abundance: .; v_gene: TRBV28; CDR3aa: ASNYRGPNSPLH
len: 13; j_gene: TRBJ2-1; abundance: .; v_gene: TRBV7-2; CDR3aa: ASSLRVANYNEQF
len: 13; j_gene: TRBJ1-1; abundance: .; v_gene: TRBV2; CDR3aa: ASSDGRTVNTEAF
len: 15; j_gene: TRBJ1-2; abundance: .; v_gene: TRBV29-1; CDR3aa: SVLTGAGGEIAYGYT
len: 14; j_gene: .; abundance: .; v_gene: TRBV9; CDR3aa: ASSVGAGTLPGEQY
len: 14; j_gene: TRBJ1-3; abundance: .; v_gene: TRBV5-1; CDR3aa: ASSYAQGSTGNTIY
len: 12; j_gene: TRBJ1-2; abundance: .; v_gene: TRBV5-1; CDR3aa: ASREEISLYGYT
len: 12; j_gene: TRBJ1-1; abundance: .; v_gene: TRBV10-3; CDR3aa: AISSGTGVTEAF
len: 12; j_gene: TRBJ2-3; abundance: once; v_gene: TRBV6-1; CDR3aa: ASSVERGGDTQY
len: 14; j_gene: TRBJ2-5; abundance: .; v_gene: TRBV5-1; CDR3aa: ASSLGMTGGFETQY
len: 10; j_gene: TRBJ2-1; abundance: .; v_gene: TRBV6-4; CDR3aa: ASSEGSNEQF
len: 14; j_gene: TRBJ2-7; abundance: .; v_gene: TRBV9; CDR3aa: ASSVEGGGGSYEQY
len: 15; j_gene: TRBJ1-4; abundance: .; v_gene: TRBV14; CDR3aa: ASSSPGQGSSDEKLF
len: 11; j_gene: TRBJ2-2; abundance: .; v_gene: TRBV2; CDR3aa: ASSEARSGELF
len: 10; j_gene: TRBJ2-7; abundance: .; v_gene: TRBV7-9; CDR3aa: ASSAVVYEQY
len: 13; j_gene: TRBJ1-6; abundance: .; v_gene: TRBV11-2; CDR3aa: ASSRATGYNSPLH
len: 12; j_gene: TRBJ2-7; abundance: .; v_gene: TRBV25-1; CDR3aa: ASSDRAGGYEQY
len: 12; j_gene: TRBJ2-7; abundance: few; v_gene: TRBV5-1; CDR3aa: ASRKVETGNEQY
len: 14; j_gene: TRBJ1-6; abundance: .; v_gene: TRBV6-5; CDR3aa: ASSYLGQGGNSPLH
len: 11; j_gene: TRBJ2-5; abundance: .; v_gene: TRBV7-6; CDR3aa: ASSLARLETQY
len: 10; j_gene: TRBJ2-7; abundance: .; v_gene: TRBV30; CDR3aa: AWTGQGNEQY
len: 12; j_gene: TRBJ2-2; abundance: .; v_gene: TRBV9; CDR3aa: ASSGQGATGELF
len: 13; j_gene: TRBJ1-1; abundance: .; v_gene: TRBV5-1; CDR3aa: ASSPLEYPNTEAF
len: 16; j_gene: TRBJ1-2; abundance: .; v_gene: TRBV27; CDR3aa: ASSSRTGTVVLNDGYT
len: 12; j_gene: TRBJ1-1; abundance: few; v_gene: TRBV6-1; CDR3aa: ASQAGHVDTEAF
len: 12; j_gene: TRBJ2-5; abundance: .; v_gene: TRBV19; CDR3aa: ASSTQDRQETQY